The rows below give T cell receptor beta chains drawn from one sample of a study of regulatory T cells in long-lasting Graves disease. In TCRdb, the multiplex PCR reads were re-called with MiXCR into one record per CDR3 protein. The sample yields hundreds of thousands of distinct CDR3 sequences, around an eighth seen once. This same sample was also part of a study on T cells in Graves' hyperthyroidism and ophthalmopathy.

The sample consisted of peripheral blood mononuclear cells (PBMCs), taken at new diagnosis, from a patient treated with antithyroid drugs. These receptors were taken from a man aged 25 to 40 with Graves disease. Both conserved end residues are part of each CDR3. The D gene is left open where the match is weak. Where a row states a size, it is once, few, many or the class of an expanded clone; other rows omit it.

j_call: TRBJ1-5
v_call: TRBV2
clone_size: few
d_call: NA
cdr3_nt: TGTGCCAGCAGTGATGGAGTGTTCAATCAGCCCCAGCATTTT
cdr3_aa: CASSDGVFNQPQHF

j_call: TRBJ2-7
v_call: TRBV29-1
clone_size: NA
d_call: NA
cdr3_nt: TGCAGCGTTGAAGAATTGAATCGGAAACCCTACGAGCAGTACTTC
cdr3_aa: CSVEELNRKPYEQYF

j_call: TRBJ1-1
v_call: TRBV19
clone_size: few
d_call: NA
cdr3_nt: TGTGCCAGTAGTCCACCGTTGGGGGGCACTGAAGCTTTCTTT
cdr3_aa: CASSPPLGGTEAFF

j_call: TRBJ1-1
v_call: TRBV3-1
clone_size: many
d_call: NA
cdr3_nt: TGTGCCAGCAGCCAAGATCGGTCCGAAGCTTTCTTT
cdr3_aa: CASSQDRSEAFF

j_call: TRBJ2-7
v_call: TRBV5-1
clone_size: few
d_call: TRBD1
cdr3_nt: TGCGCCAGCAGCTTGGGGGACAGGGTGGTCCACGAGCAGTACTTC
cdr3_aa: CASSLGDRVVHEQYF

j_call: TRBJ2-7
v_call: TRBV6-1
clone_size: many
d_call: NA
cdr3_nt: TGTGCCAGCAGCCCAGGGGTAGGCGGGTCCTACGAGCAGTACTTC
cdr3_aa: CASSPGVGGSYEQYF

j_call: TRBJ2-1
v_call: TRBV12-5
clone_size: once
d_call: NA
cdr3_nt: TGTGCTAGTGGCTCGTATACGGACCCTCAGAAGCAGTTCTTC
cdr3_aa: CASGSYTDPQKQFF

j_call: TRBJ2-3
v_call: TRBV20-1
clone_size: many
d_call: TRBD2
cdr3_nt: TGCAGTGCTAGAGACCCCCGCGGGAGAATAGATACGCAGTATTTT
cdr3_aa: CSARDPRGRIDTQYF

j_call: TRBJ2-7
v_call: TRBV30
clone_size: NA
d_call: NA
cdr3_nt: TGTGCCTGGAGTCAGGGTTCCTACGAGCAGTACTTC
cdr3_aa: CAWSQGSYEQYF

j_call: TRBJ1-1
v_call: TRBV29-1
clone_size: many
d_call: NA
cdr3_nt: TGCAGCGTTGAAGACGTGGGGGGCGAAGCTTTCTTT
cdr3_aa: CSVEDVGGEAFF

j_call: TRBJ2-3
v_call: TRBV30
clone_size: NA
d_call: NA
cdr3_nt: TGTGCCTGGACCACTTTCGGGCTCAGCACAGATACGCAGTATTTT
cdr3_aa: CAWTTFGLSTDTQYF

j_call: TRBJ2-3
v_call: TRBV10-3
clone_size: few
d_call: NA
cdr3_nt: TGTGCCATCACCGTGGGGGGCACCACAGATACGCAGTATTTT
cdr3_aa: CAITVGGTTDTQYF

j_call: TRBJ1-1
v_call: TRBV5-1
clone_size: NA
d_call: TRBD1
cdr3_nt: TGCGCCAGCAGCTCGAGCAGGGGGTCCCACACTGAAGCTTTCTTT
cdr3_aa: CASSSSRGSHTEAFF

j_call: TRBJ1-1
v_call: TRBV12-3/TRBV12-4
clone_size: NA
d_call: NA
cdr3_nt: TGTGCCAGCAGTTGGGCAGGGAGGGTAGGAGCTTTCTTT
cdr3_aa: CASSWAGRVGAFF

j_call: TRBJ2-4
v_call: TRBV20-1
clone_size: NA
d_call: NA
cdr3_nt: TGCAGTGCTAGAGATGCCATAGCCAAAAGCATTCAGTACTTC
cdr3_aa: CSARDAIAKSIQYF

j_call: TRBJ1-1
v_call: TRBV15
clone_size: many
d_call: NA
cdr3_nt: TGTGCCACCAGCACTCTGGTAGCGAACACTGAAGCTTTCTTT
cdr3_aa: CATSTLVANTEAFF

j_call: TRBJ2-7
v_call: TRBV12-3/TRBV12-4
clone_size: few
d_call: NA
cdr3_nt: TGTGCCAGCAGTTTAGGTCCAGGCATGGTATACGAGCAGTACTTC
cdr3_aa: CASSLGPGMVYEQYF

j_call: TRBJ1-1
v_call: TRBV6-1
clone_size: NA
d_call: NA
cdr3_nt: TGTGCCAGCAGGAAGCACCCCCAGATTTTT
cdr3_aa: CASRKHPQIF

j_call: TRBJ2-1
v_call: TRBV18
clone_size: NA
d_call: NA
cdr3_nt: TGTGCCAGCTCACCATGGACACCCAACCGGAATGAGCAGTTCTTC
cdr3_aa: CASSPWTPNRNEQFF

j_call: TRBJ2-5
v_call: TRBV18
clone_size: few
d_call: TRBD2
cdr3_nt: TGTGCCAGCTCACCACCTTTACTAGCGGGAGTCCGAGGGACCCAGTACTTC
cdr3_aa: CASSPPLLAGVRGTQYF

j_call: TRBJ1-1
v_call: TRBV29-1
clone_size: many
d_call: NA
cdr3_nt: TGCAGCGTTCAAAGGGAATATTTGAACACTGAAGCTTTCTTT
cdr3_aa: CSVQREYLNTEAFF

j_call: TRBJ1-5
v_call: TRBV30
clone_size: many
d_call: TRBD1
cdr3_nt: TGTGCCTGGAGTCCTCGGGGACAGGGCAAAAATCAGCCCCAGCATTTT
cdr3_aa: CAWSPRGQGKNQPQHF

j_call: TRBJ2-7
v_call: TRBV3-1
clone_size: NA
d_call: NA
cdr3_nt: TGTGCCAGCAGCCAAGAGGTGGGAGAATTTTCCTACGAGCAGTACTTC
cdr3_aa: CASSQEVGEFSYEQYF

j_call: TRBJ2-1
v_call: TRBV13
clone_size: NA
d_call: TRBD2
cdr3_nt: TGTGCCAGCAGCTTCCCGGGACTAGCGGGAGCGTATGAGCAGTTCTTC
cdr3_aa: CASSFPGLAGAYEQFF

j_call: TRBJ2-1
v_call: TRBV2
clone_size: NA
d_call: TRBD2
cdr3_nt: TGTGCCAGCAGTGAAGAGGGAGGGCCCTGCAATGAGCAGTTCTTC
cdr3_aa: CASSEEGGPCNEQFF

j_call: TRBJ2-3
v_call: TRBV20-1
clone_size: many
d_call: NA
cdr3_nt: TGCAGTGCTAGCGTCCCCCGTAGCACAGATACGCAGTATTTT
cdr3_aa: CSASVPRSTDTQYF

j_call: TRBJ2-2
v_call: TRBV27
clone_size: many
d_call: TRBD2
cdr3_nt: TGTGCCAGCGGCGAACGGGGGGGACACACCGGGGAGCTGTTTTTT
cdr3_aa: CASGERGGHTGELFF

j_call: TRBJ2-3
v_call: TRBV20-1
clone_size: many
d_call: TRBD2
cdr3_nt: TGCAGTGCCGCCGCCCCAGGACTAGCGGGAGGGACAGATACGCAGTATTTT
cdr3_aa: CSAAAPGLAGGTDTQYF

j_call: TRBJ2-6
v_call: TRBV5-1
clone_size: few
d_call: NA
cdr3_nt: TGCGCCAGCAGACTGACAGGGGCCAACGTCCTGACTTTC
cdr3_aa: CASRLTGANVLTF

j_call: TRBJ1-2
v_call: TRBV28
clone_size: few
d_call: NA
cdr3_nt: TGTGCCAGCAGTGGCGAGTACTACACCTTC
cdr3_aa: CASSGEYYTF

j_call: TRBJ2-3
v_call: TRBV4-1
clone_size: few
d_call: NA
cdr3_nt: TGCGCCAGCAGCCAAGATTTGGTGGGCACAGATACGCAGTATTTT
cdr3_aa: CASSQDLVGTDTQYF

j_call: TRBJ2-5
v_call: TRBV12-3/TRBV12-4
clone_size: many
d_call: NA
cdr3_nt: TGTGCCAGCAGTTTTGCCCCAGGAGAAGAGACCCAGTACTTC
cdr3_aa: CASSFAPGEETQYF

j_call: TRBJ2-7
v_call: TRBV13
clone_size: many
d_call: NA
cdr3_nt: TGTGCCAGCAGCTTCCCCCTGGGTTACGAGCAGTACTTC
cdr3_aa: CASSFPLGYEQYF

j_call: TRBJ2-7
v_call: TRBV5-1
clone_size: few
d_call: NA
cdr3_nt: TGCGCCAGCAGCTTGGAAACCCCCATCGGGGAGCAGTACTTC
cdr3_aa: CASSLETPIGEQYF

j_call: TRBJ2-5
v_call: TRBV7-6
clone_size: few
d_call: NA
cdr3_nt: TGTGCCAGCAGCTTATGGCCGGGAGACGGAGAGACCCAGTACTTC
cdr3_aa: CASSLWPGDGETQYF

j_call: TRBJ2-3
v_call: TRBV20-1
clone_size: many
d_call: NA
cdr3_nt: TGCAGTGCTACCCAAGGGCTAGATACGCAGTATTTT
cdr3_aa: CSATQGLDTQYF

j_call: TRBJ2-7
v_call: TRBV5-1
clone_size: many
d_call: NA
cdr3_nt: TGCGCCAGCAGCTTGGATTTGAGTCCCTACGAGCAGTACTTC
cdr3_aa: CASSLDLSPYEQYF

j_call: TRBJ2-6
v_call: TRBV9
clone_size: NA
d_call: NA
cdr3_nt: TGTGCCAGCAGCGTAGGTCCAAGGGCCAACGTCCTGACTTTC
cdr3_aa: CASSVGPRANVLTF

j_call: TRBJ2-7
v_call: TRBV18
clone_size: few
d_call: TRBD2
cdr3_nt: TGTGCCAGCTCACCACCAGGACTAGCGGACTACGAGCAGTACTTC
cdr3_aa: CASSPPGLADYEQYF

j_call: TRBJ2-3
v_call: TRBV9
clone_size: many
d_call: TRBD2
cdr3_nt: TGTGCCAGCAGCGGGAGTAGCGGGGATGTCACAGATACGCAGTATTTT
cdr3_aa: CASSGSSGDVTDTQYF

j_call: TRBJ1-4
v_call: TRBV27
clone_size: NA
d_call: NA
cdr3_nt: TGTGCCAGCAGTTTAGGAGAGACCCCGAATGAAAAACTGTTTTTT
cdr3_aa: CASSLGETPNEKLFF

j_call: TRBJ1-2
v_call: TRBV7-9
clone_size: NA
d_call: NA
cdr3_nt: TGTGCCAGCAGCCATGGACAACTCTATGGCTACACCTTC
cdr3_aa: CASSHGQLYGYTF

j_call: TRBJ2-3
v_call: TRBV27
clone_size: NA
d_call: NA
cdr3_nt: TGTGCCAGCAGTTTACGGCCCGCTAGCACAGATACGCAGTATTTT
cdr3_aa: CASSLRPASTDTQYF

j_call: TRBJ2-3
v_call: TRBV6-2/TRBV6-3
clone_size: many
d_call: NA
cdr3_nt: TGTGCCAGCAGTTACTCGCCCCTCTTACACAGCGGCAGATACACAGATACGCAGTATTTT
cdr3_aa: CASSYSPLLHSGRYTDTQYF

j_call: TRBJ2-1
v_call: TRBV24-1
clone_size: many
d_call: TRBD2
cdr3_nt: TGTGCCACCAGTGATCCGATGGGGGCGGGAGGGCCTTTAGGGGATGAGCAGTTCTTC
cdr3_aa: CATSDPMGAGGPLGDEQFF

j_call: TRBJ2-7
v_call: TRBV2
clone_size: many
d_call: TRBD1
cdr3_nt: TGTGCCAGCAGTGAGACGGACAGGGGGCTACGAGAGCAGTACTTC
cdr3_aa: CASSETDRGLREQYF